This record concerns one T cell receptor beta chain sequence. The CDR3 totals 15 residues. Trimming removed 6 bases at V and 3 bases at J, with 14 bases between. Germline CDR1 SGHVS, CDR2 FQNEAQ. This sample stems from a study of blood T cell repertoires in COVID-19. Background on the study: Sources were T cells, B-cell-depleted T cells, or PBMCs; the material itself was cDNA or gDNA.

In the original workflow: Estimated nucleated cell counts came from reference gene primer amplification. Here immunoSEQ multiplex PCR was the method, and the copy in TCRdb shows in-frame clones only, minus some. The V and J calls and clone size come from that table; D and trimming were worked out from the DNA. The table shows just over 650,000 clones, with around 89% occurring only once. Sample: peripheral blood. The sequence derives from a woman aged 18-29 years with acute or convalescent COVID-19. The V gene is TRBV7-8, the J gene TRBJ1-4; no clear D. The CDR3 bases are TGTGCCAGCAGACTAGGAGTGAGTCCTAATGAAAAACTGTTTTTT. Translated, it gives CASRLGVSPNEKLFF.